These T cell receptor beta chains were read from a single sample in a study of blood T cell repertoires in COVID-19. Profiling relied on immunoSEQ multiplex PCR, and the TCRdb table lists in-frame clones only, not all of them. The sample holds about 29,000 clones, 70% to 90% seen once. The specimen was peripheral blood. These receptors all stem from a human donor in a cohort sampled during active COVID-19. Both conserved end residues are part of each CDR3. A D gene is named only where the DNA matches it firmly.

J gene | D gene | V gene | CDR3 DNA | CDR3 protein
TRBJ2-5 | NA | TRBV30 | TGTGCCTGGAGTGCACAGCCTCAAGAGACCCAGTACTTC | CAWSAQPQETQYF
TRBJ2-3 | TRBD2 | TRBV18 | TGTGCCAGCTCATCCCCCGGGACTAGGATGGGCGCAGATACGCAGTATTTT | CASSSPGTRMGADTQYF
TRBJ1-1 | NA | TRBV19 | TGTGCCAGTAGTTTTATAACGGACACTGAAGCTTTCTTT | CASSFITDTEAFF
TRBJ2-7 | TRBD1 | TRBV20-1 | TGCAGTGCTAGTGGGACAGGGTTGAGCTCCTACGAGCAGTACTTC | CSASGTGLSSYEQYF
TRBJ1-3 | NA | TRBV7-8 | TGTGCCAGCAGCCTCCGACCAGATTCGGGGAACACCATATATTTT | CASSLRPDSGNTIYF
TRBJ2-3 | TRBD1 | TRBV6-5 | TGTGCCAGCAAAACAGGGACAGGGGGGAAAGATACGCAGTATTTT | CASKTGTGGKDTQYF
TRBJ2-6 | TRBD1 | TRBV18 | TGTGCCAGCTCATTACGACAGGGGTCTGGGGCCAACGTCCTGACTTTC | CASSLRQGSGANVLTF
TRBJ1-2 | NA | TRBV6-1 | TGTGCCAGCAGTGAAGCGCGCAGGGATGGCTATGGCTACACCTTC | CASSEARRDGYGYTF
TRBJ2-2 | NA | TRBV7-3 | TGTGCCACCCAAGGAGAAGGCGGCGGGGAGCTGTTTTTT | CATQGEGGGELFF
TRBJ2-3 | TRBD2 | TRBV11-2 | TGTGCCAGCAGCTCGCTGGCGGGGGGGCCAGATACGCAGTATTTT | CASSSLAGGPDTQYF
TRBJ1-1 | TRBD1 | TRBV5-5 | TGTGCCAGCAGCTGGGACAGGGGGCTCACTGAAGCTTTCTTT | CASSWDRGLTEAFF